This T cell receptor beta chain was sequenced during a study of cytomegalovirus exposure and HLA in healthy donors. General study results and limits: Later, an analysis found that common viral pathogens appeared to be linked with several of the most significant clusters. Analyses of presence/absence relied on an assumption of roughly uniform sequencing depth across donors.

The sample holds a few counts of this clone. Its specificity is not known. V shed 5 bases, J shed 11 bases, and the junction held 8 bases outside the gene matches. Germline V CDR1 and CDR2: MNHNS, SASEGT. The CDR3 consists of 12 residues. PCR involved 60 Vbeta and 13 Jbeta primers. In the study's own analysis: In a later analysis, the count reached some 75 million unique TCR beta chains, with about 12 million shared. TCRdb's table, derived via immunoSEQ multiplex PCR, lists solely in-frame clones and lacks some. That table is the source of V, J and clone size, and D and trimming were worked out from the DNA. Of more than 85,000 clones listed, 55% to 75% were seen once; the top ten hold about 15%.

Sequencing used PBMCs. This receptor was taken from a woman in her 50s in good health and CMV-seropositive. The chain combines TRBV6-1 with TRBJ1-1, with 7 bases fitting TRBD1. The CDR3 nucleotides read TGTGCCAGCAGTATTGAGGGGGCTGGGGCTTTCTTT. Encoded protein: CASSIEGAGAFF.